The 26 T cell receptor beta chains below were found in one sample sequenced in a study of T cell clonotyping in hematopoietic cell transplantation. Generated by immunoSEQ multiplex PCR, the TCRdb table keeps only in-frame clones and is missing some. Here the sample spans 65,000 to 75,000 clones, approximately 94% being singletons. Sequencing input: peripheral blood mononuclear cells. These receptors were collected from a man over 45 in good health. Some clones in this sample may be carry-over from other donors' samples.

V usage is TRBV7-6 and J usage is TRBJ2-2; 10 bases are shared with TRBD2. The CDR3 loop spans 16 amino acids. CDR1 SGHVS and CDR2 FNYEAQ come from the germline V gene. After removal of 2 bases from V and 1 base from J, the junction contained 1 base not matched to a gene. CDR3 sequence: CASSLPSGGNTGELFF. CDR3 nucleotides: TGTGCCAGCAGCTTACCTAGCGGGGGGAACACCGGGGAGCTGTTTTTT. Together with reference TRBV7-6 and TRBJ2-2, the CDR3 gives the full variable domain: GAGVSQSPRYKVTKRGQDVALRCDPISGHVSLYWYRQALGQGPEFLTYFNYEAQQDKSGLPNDRFSAERPEGSISTLTIQRTEQRDSAMYRCASSLPSGGNTGELFFGEGSRLTVL.

The J gene is TRBJ2-2, the V gene TRBV28; unclear D gene. Germline values: CDR1 MDHEN, CDR2 SYDVKM. The CDR3 sequence is 12 residues long. V gave up 10 bases and J gave up 7 bases, with 13 bases separating them. CDR3 in DNA: TGTGCCACCGTAACTACGGTCGGGGAGCTGTTTTTT. Protein sequence: CATVTTVGELFF.

The genes are TRBV28 and TRBJ1-6; the D is unclear. V dropped 4 bases and J dropped 15 bases, with 22 bases sitting between them. This CDR3 has 15 amino acids. Per the germline V gene, CDR1 is MDHEN and CDR2 is SYDVKM. In DNA form, the CDR3 reads TGTGCCAGCAGTTACGATCAGGAGAGAGGAATCGGCCTCCACTTT. Translation gives CASSYDQERGIGLHF. The entire variable domain, with the rest obtained from reference TRBV28 and TRBJ1-6, is as follows: DVKVTQSSRYLVKRTGEKVFLECVQDMDHENMFWYRQDPGLGLRLIYFSYDVKMKEKGDIPEGYSVSREKKERFSLILESASTNQTSMYLCASSYDQERGIGLHFGNGTRLTVT.

The CDR3 is CAGSRANYGYTF. As DNA, the CDR3 is TGTGCCGGGTCGAGGGCTAACTATGGCTACACCTTC. The chain is built from TRBV7-9 and TRBJ1-2; no definite D call. The V end was cut by 11 bases, the J end by 0 bases, with 10 bases between. From germline, CDR1 is SEHNR and CDR2 FQNEAQ (reference sequence). CDR3 size: 12 residues.

The chain couples TRBV28 to TRBJ1-5; no clear D. V lost 3 bases, J lost 1 base, and 10 bases lay in between. The CDR3 is 15 residues long. The germline V gene has CDR1 MDHEN and CDR2 SYDVKM. This CDR3 is CASSFTSNSNQPQHF. CDR3 bases: TGTGCCAGCAGTTTTACCTCGAACAGCAATCAGCCCCAGCATTTT.

This clone was recorded only once. The chain has TRBV7-2 and TRBJ1-5; TRBD1 agrees at 7 bases. The CDR3 extends over 17 amino acids. Trimming cost V 2 bases and J 0 bases; bases outside gene matches: 7. Germline loops: CDR1 SGHTA, CDR2 FQGNSA. The CDR3 loop reads CASSLSGQAFSNQPQHF. CDR3 in DNA: TGTGCCAGCAGCTTATCCGGACAGGCCTTTAGCAATCAGCCCCAGCATTTT.

The count of this clone is one. This sequence joins TRBV7-3 and TRBJ1-1, with D maybe TRBD1 (6 bases). This CDR3 has 18 residues. The V end lost 5 bases, the J end lost 0 bases, and 22 bases lay between the germline ends. From germline, CDR1 is SGHTA and CDR2 FQGTGA. The CDR3: CASSLSGTYREMNTEAFF. The CDR3 DNA follows: TGTGCCAGCAGCCTCTCCGGGACGTACAGGGAAATGAACACTGAAGCTTTCTTT.

The rearrangement links TRBV5-8 to TRBJ2-1; D not certain. CDR3 length: 15 amino acids. V dropped 4 bases and J dropped 0 bases, with 11 bases sitting between them. Per the germline V gene, CDR1 is SGHTS and CDR2 is YDEGEE. The CDR3 region is CASSADGYSYNEQFF. The CDR3 bases are TGTGCCAGCAGCGCCGACGGTTACTCCTACAATGAGCAGTTCTTC. The variable domain in full, completed from reference TRBV5-8 and TRBJ2-1, reads EAGVTQSPTHLIKTRGQQATLRCSPISGHTSVYWYQQALGLGLQFLLWYDEGEERNRGNFPPRFSGRQFPNYSSELNVNALELEDSALYLCASSADGYSYNEQFFGPGTRLTVL.

The chain recombines TRBV2 with TRBJ1-4; 8 nucleotides line up with TRBD1. Germline assignment: CDR1 SNHLY and CDR2 FYNNEI. Trimming at V came to 7 bases and at J to 7 bases, leaving 8 bases not matched to a gene. The CDR3 sequence is 14 residues long. CDR3 sequence reads: CASNNRGNREKLFF. CDR3 DNA: TGTGCCAGCAATAACAGGGGGAATCGTGAAAAACTGTTTTTT.

This chain connects TRBV28 to TRBJ2-3; D call uncertain. Germline CDR1 reads MDHEN; CDR2 reads SYDVKM. Trimming cost V 4 bases and J 1 base, with 3 bases left between them. The CDR3 sequence is 12 residues long. CDR3 bases: TGTGCCAGCAGTTCAGGCACAGATACGCAGTATTTT. Its translation: CASSSGTDTQYF.

The chain joins TRBV4-1 to TRBJ1-3; D gene uncertain. Germline-derived CDR1 and CDR2 are MGHRA and YSYEKL. There are 19 residues in the CDR3. V was trimmed by 1 base and J by 7 bases, leaving 26 bases between them. This chain's CDR3 is CASSQVEVPIVGSANTIYF. CDR3 DNA: TGCGCCAGCAGCCAAGTTGAGGTGCCGATCGTCGGCTCTGCCAACACCATATATTTT.

V is TRBV14 and J is TRBJ2-1; D remains unclear. The CDR3 length is 11 residues. Germline V lookup: CDR1 SGHDN, CDR2 FVKESK. Trimming removed 1 base from V and 8 bases from J, with 3 bases in between. This chain's CDR3 is CASSQGYEQFF. The CDR3 region has the DNA TGTGCCAGCAGCCAAGGATATGAGCAGTTCTTC.

The chain recombines TRBV5-1 with TRBJ2-1; D may be TRBD1 (5 bases). Germline V gives CDR1 SGHRS, CDR2 YFSETQ. V was shortened by 0 bases and J by 3 bases, with 13 bases between the two germline ends. The CDR3 covers 16 residues. CDR3 amino acids: CASSLEGASFYNEQFF. CDR3 DNA sequence: TGCGCCAGCAGCTTGGAAGGGGCTAGTTTCTACAATGAGCAGTTCTTC.

The chain has TRBV7-9 and TRBJ1-2; possibly TRBD1 for D (6 bases). Trimming removed 8 bases from V and 8 bases from J, with 15 bases in between. Germline CDR1 reads SEHNR; CDR2 reads FQNEAQ (reference sequence). The CDR3 length is 12 residues. The CDR3 loop is CASRQAGGGYTF. Here the CDR3 DNA reads TGTGCCAGCCGACAAGCCGGGGGCGGCTACACCTTC.

This clone was picked up one time. This rearrangement joins TRBV5-1 to TRBJ2-7; TRBD2 agrees at 7 bases. The CDR3 covers 14 residues. V trimming: 0 bases; J trimming: 4 bases; junction bases outside the gene matches: 4. Germline V gives CDR1 SGHRS, CDR2 YFSETQ. CDR3 in DNA: TGCGCCAGCAGCTTGGTGGGACTAACTTACGAGCAGTACTTC. Translation gives CASSLVGLTYEQYF.

The chain joins TRBV19 to TRBJ2-7, with D tentatively TRBD1 or TRBD2 (5 bases each). Deletions cut 4 bases from V and 0 bases from J, with 10 bases between. Germline CDR1 reads LNHDA; CDR2 reads SQIVND (reference sequence). The CDR3 covers 14 residues. CDR3 DNA: TGTGCCAGTAGTACTACCGGGGCCTCCTACGAGCAGTACTTC. Translated: CASSTTGASYEQYF.

The chain joins TRBV27 to TRBJ2-7; D remains unclear. The CDR3 length is 15 residues. V shed 4 bases and J shed 6 bases, with 19 bases lying between them. The germline V gene has CDR1 MNHEY and CDR2 SMNVEV (reference sequence). This CDR3 reads CASSSPTPEYFEQYF. The CDR3 bases are TGTGCCAGCAGTTCCCCGACCCCGGAGTACTTCGAGCAGTACTTC.

The chain employs TRBV5-5 and TRBJ2-7; 7 bases align to TRBD1. The germline V gene has CDR1 SGHKS and CDR2 YYEKEE (reference sequence). There are 14 residues in the CDR3. The V segment lost 0 bases and the J segment 4 bases; nucleotides outside the gene matches: 4. The CDR3 protein is CASSLARGIYEQYF. For the CDR3, the DNA is TGTGCCAGCAGCTTGGCCAGGGGGATTTACGAGCAGTACTTC.

This rearrangement joins TRBV5-8 to TRBJ1-2; the D gene is possibly TRBD1 (5 bases). V lost 0 bases, J lost 3 bases, and 12 bases lay in between. The CDR3 extends over 15 amino acids. CDR1 is SGHTS and CDR2 is YDEGEE in the germline V gene. This chain's CDR3 is CASSLGLGGDYGYTF. Written as DNA, the CDR3 is TGTGCCAGCAGCTTGGGATTGGGGGGGGACTATGGCTACACCTTC.

This clone was recorded only once. The CDR3 reads CASSSSDGRGMVNEQFF. Here the CDR3 DNA reads TGTGCCAGCAGCTCGTCCGACGGCAGGGGGATGGTCAATGAGCAGTTCTTC. The rearrangement uses TRBV7-6 and TRBJ2-1; 7 bases fit TRBD1. After removal of 4 bases from V and 6 bases from J, the junction contained 15 bases not matched to a gene. The CDR3 covers 17 residues. The germline V gene encodes CDR1 SGHVS and CDR2 FNYEAQ. Complete variable domain (other parts from reference TRBV7-6 and TRBJ2-1): GAGVSQSPRYKVTKRGQDVALRCDPISGHVSLYWYRQALGQGPEFLTYFNYEAQQDKSGLPNDRFSAERPEGSISTLTIQRTEQRDSAMYRCASSSSDGRGMVNEQFFGPGTRLTVL.

This rearrangement joins TRBV6-6 to TRBJ1-5; 7 nucleotides line up with TRBD1. The CDR3 covers 14 residues. Germline trimming cut 6 bases from V and 7 bases from J; bases unmatched to any gene: 9. CDR1 is MNHNY, CDR2 SVGAGI, per germline (reference sequence). The chain's CDR3 is CASSFQTGSQPQHF. CDR3 DNA sequence: TGTGCCAGCAGCTTCCAGACAGGGAGCCAGCCCCAGCATTTT.

The chain links TRBV7-2 to TRBJ2-1; 10 bases match TRBD2. The germline gives CDR1 SGHTA, CDR2 FQGNSA. Germline trimming cut 1 base from V and 4 bases from J; bases unmatched to any gene: 4. The CDR3 is made up of 16 amino acids. The CDR3 DNA follows: TGTGCCAGCAGCTTAGTTCTACTAGCGGGATACAATGAGCAGTTCTTC. Its protein is CASSLVLLAGYNEQFF. Variable domain in full (rest from reference TRBV7-2 and TRBJ2-1): GAGVSQSPSNKVTEKGKDVELRCDPISGHTALYWYRQSLGQGLEFLIYFQGNSAPDKSGLPSDRFSAERTGGSVSTLTIQRTQQEDSAVYLCASSLVLLAGYNEQFFGPGTRLTVL.

The chain uses TRBV4-1 and TRBJ2-5; either TRBD1 or TRBD2 may supply D (5 bases each). The CDR3 sequence is 14 residues long. The germline V gene encodes CDR1 MGHRA and CDR2 YSYEKL. V lost 3 bases, J lost 4 bases, and 12 bases lay in between. The CDR3 DNA reads TGCGCCAGCAGCCAGGAACAGAGGGGAGAGACCCAGTACTTC. This sequence encodes CASSQEQRGETQYF.

This rearrangement joins TRBV13 to TRBJ2-3, with 11 bases lining up with TRBD1. This CDR3 is 15 amino acids long. Germline trimming cut 5 bases from V and 5 bases from J; bases unmatched to any gene: 6. Germline V gene lookup returns CDR1 PRHDT and CDR2 FYEKMQ (reference sequence). In nucleotides, the CDR3 is TGTGCCAGCAGCCTCTCTGGGACAGGGGGAGATACGCAGTATTTT. It codes for CASSLSGTGGDTQYF.

The CDR3: CASSDPALLGRSYEQYF. The CDR3 DNA follows: TGTGCCAGCAGTGACCCAGCTCTCTTAGGGCGGTCCTACGAGCAGTACTTC. The J gene is TRBJ2-7, the V gene TRBV2; no clear D gene. Per germline, CDR1 SNHLY and CDR2 FYNNEI. Trimming took off 3 bases at V and 1 base at J, with 19 bases between the two ends. The CDR3 covers 17 residues. Looking up the rest from reference TRBV2 and TRBJ2-7 gives the full variable domain: EPEVTQTPSHQVTQMGQEVILRCVPISNHLYFYWYRQILGQKVEFLVSFYNNEISEKSEIFDDQFSVERPDGSNFTLKIRSTKLEDSAMYFCASSDPALLGRSYEQYFGPGTRLTVT.

The chain has TRBV27 and TRBJ1-5; no clear D. There are 15 residues in the CDR3. V dropped 5 bases and J dropped 0 bases, with 11 bases sitting between them. Germline values: CDR1 MNHEY, CDR2 SMNVEV (reference sequence). CDR3: CASSALEFSNQPQHF. CDR3 in DNA: TGTGCCAGCAGTGCCCTTGAGTTTAGCAATCAGCCCCAGCATTTT.